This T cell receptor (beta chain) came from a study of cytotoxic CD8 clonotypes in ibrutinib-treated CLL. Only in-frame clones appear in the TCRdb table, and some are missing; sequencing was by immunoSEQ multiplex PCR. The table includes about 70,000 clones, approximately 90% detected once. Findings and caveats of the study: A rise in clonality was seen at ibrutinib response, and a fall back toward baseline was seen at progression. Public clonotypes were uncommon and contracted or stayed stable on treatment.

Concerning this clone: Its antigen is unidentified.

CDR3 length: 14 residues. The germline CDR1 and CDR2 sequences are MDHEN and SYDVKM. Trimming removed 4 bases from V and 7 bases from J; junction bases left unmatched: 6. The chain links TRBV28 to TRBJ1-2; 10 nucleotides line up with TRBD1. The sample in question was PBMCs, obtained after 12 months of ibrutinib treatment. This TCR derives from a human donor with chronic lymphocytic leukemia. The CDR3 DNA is TGTGCCAGCAGTTCGGGACAGGGGACGTCTGGCTACACCTTC. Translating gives CASSSGQGTSGYTF.